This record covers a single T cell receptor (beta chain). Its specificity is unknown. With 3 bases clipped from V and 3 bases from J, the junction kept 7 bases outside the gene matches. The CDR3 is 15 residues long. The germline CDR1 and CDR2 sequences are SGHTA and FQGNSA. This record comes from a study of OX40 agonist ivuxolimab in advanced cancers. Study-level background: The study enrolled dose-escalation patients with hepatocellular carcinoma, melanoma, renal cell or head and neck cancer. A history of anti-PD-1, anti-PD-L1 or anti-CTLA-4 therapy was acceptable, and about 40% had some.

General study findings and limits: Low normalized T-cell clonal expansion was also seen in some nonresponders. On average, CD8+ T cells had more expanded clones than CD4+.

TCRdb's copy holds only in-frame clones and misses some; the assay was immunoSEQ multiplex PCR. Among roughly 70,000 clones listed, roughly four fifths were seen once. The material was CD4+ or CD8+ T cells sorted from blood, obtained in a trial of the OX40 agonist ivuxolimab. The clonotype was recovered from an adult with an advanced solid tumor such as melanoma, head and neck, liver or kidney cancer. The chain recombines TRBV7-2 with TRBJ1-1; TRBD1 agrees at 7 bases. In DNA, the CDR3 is TGTGCCAGCAGCTTTGGAGGGGGCGGGTACACTGAAGCTTTCTTT. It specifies CASSFGGGGYTEAFF.